Shown below are 17 T cell receptor beta chains from a single sample sequenced in a study of T cells in Graves' hyperthyroidism and ophthalmopathy. RNA transcripts provided the source from which TCR beta CDR3 regions were amplified. The TCR CDR3 first-round RT-PCR relied on the HTBI primer set. Each CDR3 protein gets one entry after TCRdb re-called the multiplex PCR reads with MiXCR. The table has hundreds of thousands of distinct CDR3 sequences, approximately 23% seen once. Sample: blood. The receptors originated from a woman between 65 and 79 years old with Graves' ophthalmopathy.

The table lists this clonotype with a few counts. The genes are TRBV27 and TRBJ2-3; 8 nucleotides line up with TRBD2. CDR1 is MNHEY, CDR2 SMNVEV, per germline (reference sequence). V shed 6 bases and J 2 bases; nucleotides not matched to a gene: 4. The CDR3 length is 14 residues. CDR3 DNA sequence: TGTGCCAGCAGAAGCGGGAGATCCACAGATACGCAGTATTTT. This encodes CASRSGRSTDTQYF.

A few counts support this clonotype. The gene calls are TRBV20-1 and TRBJ2-7; TRBD1 agrees at 7 bases. Trimming cost V 3 bases and J 2 bases; bases outside gene matches: 13. Germline V CDR1 and CDR2: DFQATT, SNEGSKA (reference sequence). The CDR3 is 16 amino acids. The CDR3 protein is CSARTLPGQSTYEQYF. The DNA for the CDR3 is TGCAGTGCTAGGACCTTACCGGGACAGAGCACCTACGAGCAGTACTTC.

This clonotype was counted between two and nine times. J is TRBJ2-2 and V is TRBV6-1; TRBD2 matches at 9 bases. Trimming cost V 8 bases and J 8 bases; bases outside gene matches: 6. CDR1 is MNHNS and CDR2 is SASEGT in the germline V gene. This CDR3 contains 13 residues. CDR3 sequence (DNA): TGTGCCAGCTCTGCGGGAGGGTTAGGGGAGCTGTTTTTT. Translating gives CASSAGGLGELFF.

This clonotype was picked up many times. J is TRBJ2-7 and V is TRBV28, with 7 positions matching TRBD1. The CDR3 spans 14 residues. Germline V gene lookup returns CDR1 MDHEN and CDR2 SYDVKM. V lost 5 bases and J lost 0; bases outside the gene matches: 4. The CDR3 region has the DNA TGTGCCAGCAGTCGCGGACAGGCCTCCTACGAGCAGTACTTC. Protein: CASSRGQASYEQYF.

This clonotype occurred a few times. This chain links TRBV7-9 with TRBJ2-6; TRBD1 is a possible D gene (6 bases). Germline CDR1 reads SEHNR; CDR2 reads FQNEAQ (reference sequence). The CDR3 runs 18 residues. The V gene lost 3 bases and the J gene lost 2 bases, with 17 bases spanning the gap. The CDR3 region is CASSFGAGALAGANVLTF. For the CDR3, the DNA is TGTGCCAGCAGCTTCGGCGCAGGGGCCCTGGCTGGGGCCAACGTCCTGACTTTC.

The table lists this clonotype with many counts. V gene TRBV12-3 or TRBV12-4 combines with J gene TRBJ2-1; D remains ambiguous. The CDR3 runs to 12 residues. Trimming pared 3 bases from V and 6 bases from J, leaving 6 bases between. In DNA form, the CDR3 reads TGTGCCAGCAGTTTTGGCGCCAATGAGCAGTTCTTC. It specifies CASSFGANEQFF.

Here the CDR3 reads CASRSFSGANVLTF. CDR3 DNA: TGTGCCAGCCGATCCTTCTCTGGGGCCAACGTCCTGACTTTC. The chain couples TRBV28 to TRBJ2-6; no reliable D call. The CDR3 contains 14 residues. Germline CDR1 MDHEN, CDR2 SYDVKM. The V and J ends lost 8 bases and 0 bases respectively, with 8 bases between them. The whole variable domain, filled in from reference TRBV28 and TRBJ2-6, reads DVKVTQSSRYLVKRTGEKVFLECVQDMDHENMFWYRQDPGLGLRLIYFSYDVKMKEKGDIPEGYSVSREKKERFSLILESASTNQTSMYLCASRSFSGANVLTFGAGSRLTVL.

In regard to this clonotype: A single base separates this from a much larger clone, so it may be a read error. The chain joins TRBV7-2 to TRBJ2-7; 10 nucleotides agree with TRBD2. The trim removed 5 bases at V and 2 bases at J, leaving 15 bases unmatched. The CDR3 is 18 amino acids. Per the germline V gene, CDR1 is SGHTA and CDR2 is FQGNSA. This CDR3 is CASSLAGASGSGAYEQYF. The CDR3 nucleotides read TGTGCCAGCAGCCTCGCGGGGGCTAGCGGGAGTGGGGCCTACGAGCAGTACTTC.

The chain has TRBV7-8 and TRBJ2-1; no clear D gene. The CDR3 covers 14 residues. Trimming took off 0 bases at V and 9 bases at J, with 12 bases between the two ends. The germline V gene has CDR1 SGHVS and CDR2 FQNEAQ. CDR3 protein: CASSLALWETEQFF. The DNA for the CDR3 is TGTGCCAGCAGCTTAGCGCTCTGGGAAACTGAGCAGTTCTTC. Together with reference TRBV7-8 and TRBJ2-1, the CDR3 gives the full variable domain: GAGVSQSPRYKVAKRGQDVALRCDPISGHVSLFWYQQALGQGPEFLTYFQNEAQLDKSGLPSDRFFAERPEGSVSTLKIQRTQQEDSAVYLCASSLALWETEQFFGPGTRLTVL.

The J gene is TRBJ1-1, the V gene TRBV19; tentatively, D is TRBD1 (6 bases). V lost 6 bases to trimming and J lost 1 base, with 9 bases between them. CDR3 length: 13 residues. Germline V gene sequence: CDR1 LNHDA, CDR2 SQIVND (reference sequence). The CDR3 is CASRGQWNTEAFF. The CDR3 DNA is TGTGCCAGTAGAGGACAGTGGAACACTGAAGCTTTCTTT.

The chain links TRBV15 to TRBJ1-5; 11 bases align to TRBD1. Germline assignment: CDR1 LNHNV and CDR2 YYDKDF (reference sequence). Unmatched junction bases numbered 5, after V lost 5 bases and J lost 8 bases. The CDR3 length is 14 residues. For the CDR3, the DNA is TGTGCCACCAGCCCGGACAGGGGGCGGGAGCCCCAGCATTTT. Translating it yields CATSPDRGREPQHF.

V and J are TRBV10-3 and TRBJ1-1; D might be TRBD1 (5 bases). V was trimmed by 0 bases and J by 7 bases, leaving 9 bases between them. CDR1 is ENHRY and CDR2 is SYGVKD in the germline V gene. The CDR3 has 13 amino acids. CDR3 in amino acids: CAISESGVNEAFF. The CDR3 DNA is TGTGCCATCAGTGAGTCAGGGGTTAATGAAGCTTTCTTT.

This chain uses TRBV7-9 with TRBJ2-3, with D tentatively TRBD2 (7 bases). The CDR3 contains 18 residues. Germline lookup yields CDR1 SEHNR and CDR2 FQNEAQ (reference sequence). The V and J ends lost 5 bases and 2 bases respectively, with 23 bases between them. CDR3 bases: TGTGCCAGCAGCCATCCGGAAGGGGGGCGGGACTACACAGATACGCAGTATTTT. Amino acids: CASSHPEGGRDYTDTQYF.

Many counts were recorded for this clonotype. The chain joins TRBV7-2 to TRBJ1-1, with D possibly matching TRBD1 (5 bases). Trimming shortened V by 0 bases and J by 2 bases, and 13 bases separated the two germline ends. CDR1 and CDR2 from the germline V gene are SGHTA and FQGNSA. The CDR3 extends over 16 amino acids. The CDR3 protein is CASSLAGWGQNTEAFF. Here the CDR3 DNA reads TGTGCCAGCAGCTTAGCGGGTTGGGGCCAAAACACTGAAGCTTTCTTT. Using reference TRBV7-2 and TRBJ1-1 for the parts outside the CDR3, the full variable domain is GAGVSQSPSNKVTEKGKDVELRCDPISGHTALYWYRQSLGQGLEFLIYFQGNSAPDKSGLPSDRFSAERTGGSVSTLTIQRTQQEDSAVYLCASSLAGWGQNTEAFFGQGTRLTVV.

This clonotype was detected a few times. This rearrangement joins TRBV7-9 to TRBJ2-2; 10 bases line up with TRBD2. CDR3 size: 16 residues. The germline V gene has CDR1 SEHNR and CDR2 FQNEAQ (reference sequence). V dropped 5 bases and J dropped 0; count of bases not matched to a gene: 3. The CDR3 DNA sequence: TGTGCCAGCAGCCCACTAGCGGGGACGAACACCGGGGAGCTGTTTTTT. This sequence encodes CASSPLAGTNTGELFF.

This clonotype was observed at least ten times. The genes are TRBV28 and TRBJ2-7, with no clear D. With 10 bases removed from V and 0 bases from J, the gap between germline ends came to 13 bases. CDR1 is MDHEN and CDR2 is SYDVKM in the germline V gene. This CDR3 has 13 residues. The CDR3 bases are TGTGCCACCTTTTCGAAGAGCTCCTACGAGCAGTACTTC. Translating it yields CATFSKSSYEQYF.

This clonotype has more than one count but fewer than ten. The V call is TRBV4-3, the J call TRBJ2-7, with a tentative D call TRBD2 (5 bases). The CDR3 sequence is 16 residues long. The germline V and J ends were trimmed by 1 base and 5 bases, with 18 bases remaining between them. In germline, CDR1 is LGHNA, CDR2 YSLEER. As DNA, the CDR3 is TGCGCCAGCAGCCAAGCCTCTCTTAGTGGGAGTCACGAGCAGTACTTC. This translates into CASSQASLSGSHEQYF.